These T cell receptor beta chains were read from a single sample in a study of early stage breast cancer tumors. The assay was immunoSEQ multiplex PCR, and TCRdb's table has in-frame clones only and misses some. This repertoire shows around 71,000 clones, 79% found once; its top ten account for under 4%. Sequencing used blood. The origin of the receptors is a person in their 60s with breast cancer. The CDR3 runs from the conserved cysteine through the conserved F or W. The order of the fields is V gene, clone size, D gene, J gene, CDR3 DNA, CDR3 protein. A D gene is named only where the DNA matches it firmly. For some rows the clone size is stated as once, few or many, or as a class when expanded; others skip it.

TRBV7-8,NA,TRBD1,TRBJ2-7,TGTGCCAGCAGCCGGACAGGGGAGTCATACGAGCAGTACTTC,CASSRTGESYEQYF
TRBV5-6,NA,NA,TRBJ2-3,TGTGCCAGCAGCCCCGTCGGAGATACGCAGTATTTT,CASSPVGDTQYF
TRBV6-1,NA,NA,TRBJ2-7,TGTGCCAGCAGTGAAACGAGGTACGAGCAGTACTTC,CASSETRYEQYF
TRBV7-3,NA,NA,TRBJ2-2,TGTGCCAGCAGCTTAGCTTTGGGCGGGGAGCTGTTTTTT,CASSLALGGELFF
TRBV7-2,NA,TRBD1,TRBJ2-7,TGTGCCAGCAGCTCCTGGACAGGTCCTACGAAGCAGTACTTC,CASSSWTGPTKQYF
TRBV28,few,NA,TRBJ1-4,TGTGCCAGCAGTTTATTGGGGGGAGATGAAAAACTGTTTTTT,CASSLLGGDEKLFF
TRBV28,NA,NA,TRBJ2-5,TGTGCCAGCAGTTTCAAGGGCGCATTCCAAGAGACCCAGTACTTC,CASSFKGAFQETQYF
TRBV11-3,NA,TRBD1,TRBJ2-2,TGTGCCAGCAGGAAGACAGGGCGGCACACCGGGGAGCTGTTTTTT,CASRKTGRHTGELFF
TRBV13,NA,TRBD1,TRBJ2-7,TGTGCCAGCAGCTTAGGCCTAACGGGACAGGTCTACGAGCAGTACTTC,CASSLGLTGQVYEQYF
TRBV19,once,NA,TRBJ2-3,TGTGCCAGTCGGGACGGCCCCGACGCAGATACGCAGTATTTT,CASRDGPDADTQYF
TRBV19,NA,NA,TRBJ1-5,TGTGCCAGTAGTATAGATCGAGGGCGGGTAGAGCCCCAGCATTTT,CASSIDRGRVEPQHF
TRBV5-1,NA,TRBD1,TRBJ2-5,TGCGCCAGCAGCTTGGAGCCAACCGGGACAGGGACGGACCGGGCCCAGTACTTC,CASSLEPTGTGTDRAQYF
TRBV7-8,once,TRBD2,TRBJ2-7,TGTGCCAGCAGCTTAAACAGCGGGGGGCCTAGCTCCTACGAGCAGTACTTC,CASSLNSGGPSSYEQYF
TRBV29-1,NA,TRBD1,TRBJ1-1,TGCAGCGTTGGAACAGGGGGTGAAGCTTTCTTT,CSVGTGGEAFF
TRBV25-1,NA,NA,TRBJ1-1,TGTGCCAGCAGTGCACAGGGAAGATCGGAAACTGAAGCTTTCTTT,CASSAQGRSETEAFF
TRBV6-6,NA,TRBD2,TRBJ2-4,TGTGCCAGCAGTTACCCCCGGGAGGAGGGGTCCATTCAGTACTTC,CASSYPREEGSIQYF
TRBV10-3,NA,NA,TRBJ1-3,TGTGCCATCACTGGGGGAAACACCATATATTTT,CAITGGNTIYF
TRBV28,once,NA,TRBJ1-1,TGTGCCAGCAGTGCCACTAGGGAGGGGCCTGAAGCTTTCTTT,CASSATREGPEAFF
TRBV9,NA,NA,TRBJ2-3,TGTGCCAGCAGTACTCAAGCGGACAGCACAGATACGCAGTATTTT,CASSTQADSTDTQYF
TRBV2,NA,NA,TRBJ2-5,TGTGCCAGCAGTGGGGGGGGCCTAGCGGTACAAGAGACCCAGTACTTC,CASSGGGLAVQETQYF
TRBV5-1,NA,NA,TRBJ2-3,TGCGCCAGCAGCTTGGATCCCGATACGCAGTATTTT,CASSLDPDTQYF
TRBV5-4,few,NA,TRBJ2-7,TGTGCCAGCAGCTTGTGGGGCTACGAGCAGTACTTC,CASSLWGYEQYF
TRBV4-2,NA,NA,TRBJ1-2,TGTGCCAGCAGCCAAGTGGTGGGGGGGGCAGGCGGCTACACCTTC,CASSQVVGGAGGYTF
TRBV28,NA,TRBD1,TRBJ1-2,TGTGCCAGCAGTTTACGGGACAGAGTCTATGGCTACACCTTC,CASSLRDRVYGYTF